The 22 T cell receptor beta chains reported below all come from one sample, sequenced in a study of blood T cell repertoires in COVID-19. TCRdb's table, derived via immunoSEQ multiplex PCR, lists solely in-frame clones and lacks some. The repertoire holds some 320,000 clones, with roughly nine tenths as singletons. The specimen was PBMCs or T cells enriched from blood (not recorded which). These receptors were taken from a man aged 55 to 69 who had recovered from COVID-19.

The rearrangement uses TRBV5-1 and TRBJ2-2; 7 bases are a match to TRBD1. Germline-derived CDR1 and CDR2 are SGHRS and YFSETQ. With V trimmed by 4 bases and J by 1 base, 19 bases remained unmatched. There are 20 residues in the CDR3. The CDR3 bases are TGCGCCAGCAGCAAGACAGGGAGCAGAATTCCTAAACAGAACACCGGGGAGCTGTTTTTT. This sequence encodes CASSKTGSRIPKQNTGELFF.

This clone was observed a single time. This chain connects TRBV6-2 or TRBV6-3 to TRBJ1-5; D is unclear. The germline CDR1 and CDR2 sequences are MNHEY and SVGEGT. Trimming pared 6 bases from V and 0 bases from J, leaving 9 bases between. This CDR3 contains 14 residues. The CDR3 loop reads CASSPIYSNQPQHF. DNA of the CDR3: TGTGCCAGCAGCCCCATCTATAGCAATCAGCCCCAGCATTTT.

The genes are TRBV10-2 and TRBJ1-2; D unclear. Germline CDR1 WSHSY, CDR2 SAAADI. The CDR3 contains 13 residues. Trimming stripped 3 bases from V and 8 bases from J, with 13 bases between. The CDR3 reads CASSDREKKGYTF. CDR3 DNA sequence: TGCGCCAGCAGTGATCGGGAGAAGAAGGGCTACACCTTC.

V usage is TRBV29-1 and J usage is TRBJ2-2; D possibly corresponds to TRBD2 (6 bases). V shed 6 bases and J shed 6 bases, with 17 bases lying between them. The CDR3 runs 14 residues. CDR1 is SQVTM, CDR2 ANQGSEA, per germline. The CDR3 nucleotides read TGCAGCGTGTCGACCGGGACTCACGCCGGGGAGCTGTTTTTT. It codes for CSVSTGTHAGELFF.

This chain joins TRBV7-2 and TRBJ1-1; D not certain. Germline CDR1 reads SGHTA; CDR2 reads FQGNSA. The CDR3 totals 11 residues. The V end was cut by 3 bases, the J end by 5 bases, with 4 bases between. CDR3 bases: TGTGCCAGCAGCTTTTATACTGAAGCTTTCTTT. Its protein product is CASSFYTEAFF.

This chain connects TRBV12-3 or TRBV12-4 to TRBJ1-1; D unclear. Between the trimmed V and J ends, which lost 6 bases and 9 bases, there was a span of 17 bases. This CDR3 comprises 13 residues. DNA of the CDR3: TGTGCCAGCAGAATGAGCCTCGATAGTAAAGCTTTCTTT. It specifies CASRMSLDSKAFF.

The gene calls are TRBV7-8 and TRBJ2-3; D ambiguous. V was pared by 1 base and J by 6 bases, with 8 bases between. This CDR3 has 13 amino acids. Germline V gives CDR1 SGHVS, CDR2 FQNEAQ. CDR3 sequence reads: CASSLVVPDTQYF. CDR3 DNA sequence: TGTGCCAGCAGCTTAGTCGTCCCCGATACGCAGTATTTT.

The rearrangement joins TRBV3-1 (or the pseudogene TRBV3-2) to TRBJ2-7, with TRBD1 matching over 7 bases. Germline V gene lookup returns CDR1 LGHDT and CDR2 YNNKEL (reference sequence). This CDR3 has 15 amino acids. V dropped 4 bases and J dropped 7; count of bases not matched to a gene: 13. CDR3 amino acids: CASSLGQGVVGEQYF. DNA for the CDR3: TGTGCCAGCAGCCTCGGTCAGGGGGTTGTAGGGGAGCAGTACTTC.

This chain joins TRBV2 and TRBJ1-2; D unclear. V gave up 3 bases and J gave up 4 bases, with 15 bases separating them. The CDR3 is made up of 15 amino acids. CDR1 is SNHLY, CDR2 FYNNEI, per germline. The DNA of the CDR3 is TGTGCCAGCAGTGATAGTCGAGCTTCACGCTATGGCTACACCTTC. Translated, it gives CASSDSRASRYGYTF.

This chain joins TRBV7-2 and TRBJ2-5, with a tentative D call TRBD2 (5 bases). Trimming took 2 bases from V and 5 from J, leaving 24 bases between them. From germline, CDR1 is SGHTA and CDR2 FQGNSA. This CDR3 spans 18 amino acids. The CDR3 nucleotides read TGTGCCAGCAGCTTACGAGGGAGATTGGCAGCGAAATGGGAGACCCAGTACTTC. It codes for CASSLRGRLAAKWETQYF.

V is TRBV4-1 and J is TRBJ2-2; 8 bases fit TRBD1. CDR1 is MGHRA, CDR2 YSYEKL, per germline. This CDR3 contains 16 residues. V gave up 0 bases and J gave up 8 bases; unmatched junction bases: 8. The CDR3 nucleotides read TGCGCCAGCAGCCAAGAACCGGGACAGGTTACAGGGGAGCTGTTTTTT. Translated, it gives CASSQEPGQVTGELFF.

The rearrangement joins TRBV2 to TRBJ1-5; 10 bases match TRBD1. The length of the CDR3 is 14 residues. The junction had 1 base not matched to a gene; V was cut back by 6 bases and J by 2 bases. Germline V gene sequence: CDR1 SNHLY, CDR2 FYNNEI. The DNA for the CDR3 is TGTGCCAGCAGAGGGACAGGGGGCAATCAGCCCCAGCATTTT. This gives the protein CASRGTGGNQPQHF. Full variable domain (outside the CDR3, taken from reference TRBV2 and TRBJ1-5): EPEVTQTPSHQVTQMGQEVILRCVPISNHLYFYWYRQILGQKVEFLVSFYNNEISEKSEIFDDQFSVERPDGSNFTLKIRSTKLEDSAMYFCASRGTGGNQPQHFGDGTRLSIL.

The chain combines TRBV28 with TRBJ2-2; TRBD1 is a possible D gene (6 bases). The CDR3 runs to 15 residues. V was clipped by 5 bases and J by 1 base, with 11 bases between them. The germline V gene encodes CDR1 MDHEN and CDR2 SYDVKM. The CDR3 coding sequence is TGTGCCAGCAGTCGGGGACACATGAACACCGGGGAGCTGTTTTTT. This gives the protein CASSRGHMNTGELFF.

The V gene is TRBV6-5, the J gene TRBJ2-2; possible D gene TRBD1, 5 bases. Germline CDR1 is MNHEY and CDR2 is SVGAGI. There are 13 residues in the CDR3. Trimming pared 7 bases from V and 1 base from J, leaving 7 bases between. CDR3 bases: TGTGCCAGCATTAGGGGGAACACCGGGGAGCTGTTTTTT. Amino acids: CASIRGNTGELFF.

The V and J genes are TRBV7-9 and TRBJ1-4; D not resolved. Trimming shortened V by 0 bases and J by 0 bases, and 11 bases separated the two germline ends. The CDR3 is made up of 17 amino acids. Germline V gene data show CDR1 as SEHNR and CDR2 as FQNEAQ (reference sequence). The DNA of the CDR3 is TGTGCCAGCAGCTTAGCGGCAGGTCCAGCAACTAATGAAAAACTGTTTTTT. Its protein product is CASSLAAGPATNEKLFF.

The chain combines TRBV2 with TRBJ1-5, with D possibly matching TRBD1 (5 bases). Germline V gives CDR1 SNHLY, CDR2 FYNNEI. V gave up 0 bases and J gave up 9 bases, with 12 bases separating them. This CDR3 is built from 14 residues. The CDR3 loop is CASSEALGGWPQHF. Here the CDR3 DNA reads TGTGCCAGCAGTGAAGCGCTCGGGGGGTGGCCCCAGCATTTT.

This chain uses TRBV29-1 with TRBJ2-7; no firm D call. From germline, CDR1 is SQVTM and CDR2 ANQGSEA. V was trimmed by 7 bases and J by 6 bases, leaving 13 bases between them. CDR3 length: 11 amino acids. The CDR3 is CSAASPGEQYF. In DNA, the CDR3 is TGCAGCGCCGCATCCCCAGGCGAGCAGTACTTC.

This chain links TRBV7-9 with TRBJ2-7; D remains unclear. The CDR3 has 12 residues. CDR1 and CDR2 from the germline V gene are SEHNR and FQNEAQ (reference sequence). Trimming removed 5 bases at V and 3 bases at J, with 8 bases between. The CDR3 nucleotides read TGTGCCAGCAGCCGAACGGGCTACGAGCAGTACTTC. It codes for CASSRTGYEQYF.

This clone was detected only once. The J gene is TRBJ1-5, the V gene TRBV10-1; 10 bases line up with TRBD1. This CDR3 is built from 17 residues. The ends lost 2 bases at V and 5 bases at J; junction bases unmatched: 9. From germline, CDR1 is WNHNN and CDR2 SYGVQD (reference sequence). This CDR3 is CASSETGTGEVDQPQHF. The CDR3 DNA is TGCGCCAGCAGTGAGACCGGGACAGGGGAGGTAGATCAGCCCCAGCATTTT.

V is TRBV14 and J is TRBJ2-7, with 10 bases that match TRBD2. The CDR3 contains 14 residues. The junction had 9 bases not matched to a gene; V was cut back by 6 bases and J by 7 bases. The germline gives CDR1 SGHDN, CDR2 FVKESK. The CDR3 spells CASRPSGSSGEQYF. Here the CDR3 DNA reads TGTGCCAGCAGACCTAGCGGGAGCTCAGGGGAGCAGTACTTC.

The rearrangement uses TRBV7-9 and TRBJ1-2, with a possible D match to TRBD1 (6 bases). Trimming removed 4 bases from V and 8 bases from J, with 17 bases in between. Germline CDR1 and CDR2: SEHNR and FQNEAQ (reference sequence). The CDR3 is 14 residues long. The CDR3: CASSYSNRVYGYTF. Written as DNA, the CDR3 is TGTGCCAGCAGCTATTCAAACAGGGTTTACGGCTACACCTTC.

The chain joins TRBV24-1 to TRBJ2-7; 7 nucleotides agree with TRBD2. J gave up 7 bases and V 9 bases, and 8 bases lay outside the gene matches. Per the germline V gene, CDR1 is KGHDR and CDR2 is SFDVKD. This CDR3 is built from 12 residues. The CDR3 coding sequence is TGTGCCACCCAACGGGGAGCGGGGGAGCAGTACTTC. This sequence encodes CATQRGAGEQYF.